Sequencing of this T cell receptor beta chain was carried out in a study of identical twins. Broader study findings: Twin sharing of out-of-frame TCR alpha was underestimated by models in monozygotic pairs.

It was template switching that added a universal primer site, and there were unique molecular identifiers on the cDNA. A single record per CDR3 protein comes from TCRdb applying MiXCR to the 5' RACE reads. The data contain 1.5 million or so distinct CDR3 sequences, about 30% of them singletons. Healthy Caucasians alone served as donors. As to this clonotype: Its cognate antigen is unknown.

The sequence was obtained from a newborn girl in good health. Sequenced sample: cord blood.

CDR3 loop: CASSLPRGAMNTEAFF. In DNA, the CDR3 is TGTGCCAGCAGCTTACCTCGGGGGGCCATGAACACTGAAGCTTTCTTT. The chain employs TRBV5-5 and TRBJ1-1; weak D call: TRBD1 (6 bases). CDR1 is SGHKS and CDR2 is YYEKEE in the germline V gene (reference sequence). Trimming stripped 2 bases from V and 0 bases from J, with 14 bases between. The CDR3 consists of 16 residues.